These 7 T cell receptor beta chains share one sample of origin, sequenced in a study of blood T cell repertoires in COVID-19. The assay was immunoSEQ multiplex PCR, and TCRdb's table has in-frame clones only and misses some. Altogether about 480,000 clones are present, around nine tenths being singletons, with the ten largest covering approximately 2%. The sample was PBMCs or T cells enriched from blood (not recorded which). Receptors originate from a woman aged 18-30 years with acute COVID-19.

The chain has TRBV5-1 and TRBJ1-2; TRBD1 agrees at 9 bases. With V trimmed by 3 bases and J by 1 base, 7 bases remained unmatched. CDR1 and CDR2 from the germline V gene are SGHRS and YFSETQ. This CDR3 spans 16 amino acids. In nucleotides, the CDR3 is TGCGCCAGCAGCTCCTACGGACAGGGGCTTAACTATGGCTACACCTTC. Its protein product is CASSSYGQGLNYGYTF.

The chain combines TRBV5-4 with TRBJ1-1, with no clear D. The germline V and J ends were trimmed by 1 base and 1 base, with 14 bases remaining between them. The CDR3 length is 16 residues. Per the germline V gene, CDR1 is SGHNT and CDR2 is YYREEE (reference sequence). The chain's CDR3 is CASSLTSYSKNTEAFF. The CDR3 coding sequence is TGTGCCAGCAGCTTGACGTCGTACAGTAAGAACACTGAAGCTTTCTTT.

The chain uses TRBV4-1 and TRBJ1-4, with D tentatively TRBD1 (6 bases). This CDR3 contains 19 residues. The V end lost 0 bases, the J end lost 2 bases, and 19 bases lay between the germline ends. CDR1 and CDR2 from the germline V gene are MGHRA and YSYEKL. The CDR3 DNA follows: TGCGCCAGCAGCCAAGATCGGAGAGTACAGGGAAGGACTAATGAAAAACTGTTTTTT. Its translation is CASSQDRRVQGRTNEKLFF.

The rearrangement links TRBV19 to TRBJ2-3; TRBD2 aligns across 11 bases. The J segment lost 3 bases and the V segment lost 3 bases, leaving 8 bases of the junction unmatched. CDR3 size: 17 residues. Germline V gene data show CDR1 as LNHDA and CDR2 as SQIVND (reference sequence). In DNA form, the CDR3 reads TGTGCCAGTAGTATGCCCATCACTAGCGGGAGAACAGATACGCAGTATTTT. The encoded protein is CASSMPITSGRTDTQYF.

The J gene is TRBJ2-5, the V gene TRBV4-1, with TRBD2 matching over 8 bases. V gave up 4 bases and J gave up 5 bases; unmatched junction bases: 9. The CDR3 totals 15 residues. Germline V CDR1 and CDR2: MGHRA, YSYEKL. CDR3 DNA sequence: TGCGCCAGCAGCCTCCTGCGGGGGGCGCGGGAGACCCAGTACTTC. Translating gives CASSLLRGARETQYF.

The rearrangement links TRBV6-4 to TRBJ1-2; a weak D match, TRBD1 (5 bases). The CDR3 contains 11 residues. Germline CDR1 and CDR2: MRHNA and SNTAGT. V was cut by 7 bases and J by 7 bases, with 10 bases left in between. The CDR3 bases are TGTGCCAGCAAGGGGCGGACTGGCTACACCTTC. Protein sequence: CASKGRTGYTF.

The chain links TRBV3-1 (or the pseudogene TRBV3-2) to TRBJ1-6; D is perhaps TRBD1 (6 bases). Germline assignment: CDR1 LGHDT and CDR2 YNNKEL (reference sequence). There are 14 residues in the CDR3. Trimming took off 8 bases at V and 7 bases at J, with 15 bases between the two ends. CDR3 in amino acids: CASEPRQGNSPLHF. The CDR3 coding sequence is TGTGCCAGCGAGCCACGTCAGGGGAATTCACCCCTCCACTTT.